The 8 T cell receptor beta chains below come from one sample, sequenced in a study of blood T cell repertoires in COVID-19. Assay: immunoSEQ multiplex PCR; the TCRdb copy retains only in-frame clones and omits some. The sample includes about 500,000 clones, roughly 89% seen only once; the top ten take approximately 0.9%. Sequenced: peripheral blood. These receptors originate from a man younger than 30 with COVID-19, enrolled during active disease.

This chain uses TRBV19 with TRBJ1-5; D unresolved. The germline V gene has CDR1 LNHDA and CDR2 SQIVND (reference sequence). This CDR3 is 16 amino acids long. Trimming pared 10 bases from V and 2 bases from J, leaving 21 bases between. CDR3 region: CATERDGNGGNQPQHF. The DNA for the CDR3 is TGTGCCACAGAGAGGGATGGGAATGGCGGCAATCAGCCCCAGCATTTT.

In DNA, the CDR3 is TGTGCCAGTAGTATTAAGAACACTGAAGCTTTCTTT. Translated: CASSIKNTEAFF. The rearrangement uses TRBV19 and TRBJ1-1; no clear D gene. V was shortened by 3 bases and J by 1 base, with 3 bases between the two germline ends. Germline V CDR1 and CDR2: LNHDA, SQIVND (reference sequence). This CDR3 contains 12 residues.

The CDR3 coding sequence is TGCGCCAGCAGCTTGGAGAGCGGAAATAACTATGGCTACACCTTC. Its translation: CASSLESGNNYGYTF. This chain links TRBV5-1 with TRBJ1-2; no definite D call. The germline V and J ends were trimmed by 0 bases and 1 base, with 10 bases remaining between them. Per germline, CDR1 SGHRS and CDR2 YFSETQ. The CDR3 is 15 amino acids.

The chain carries TRBV19 and TRBJ2-1; 9 bases fit TRBD2. V lost 5 bases to trimming and J lost 7 bases; unmatched junction nucleotides: 12. Germline CDR1 reads LNHDA; CDR2 reads SQIVND (reference sequence). The CDR3 runs 16 residues. The CDR3: CASSAVGAGGWNEQFF. CDR3 DNA sequence: TGTGCCAGTAGTGCCGTGGGGGCGGGAGGGTGGAATGAGCAGTTCTTC.

J is TRBJ2-7 and V is TRBV27, with no clear D. There are 13 residues in the CDR3. Trimming cost V 8 bases and J 2 bases, with 13 bases left between them. Germline CDR1 reads MNHEY; CDR2 reads SMNVEV (reference sequence). CDR3 bases: TGTGCCAGCGCCGTGCAGGCCGCCTACGAGCAGTACTTC. Residues: CASAVQAAYEQYF.

This chain joins TRBV5-1 and TRBJ1-1, with D possibly TRBD1 on 5 matching bases. The V end lost 5 bases, the J end lost 5 bases, and 16 bases lay between the germline ends. CDR1 SGHRS and CDR2 YFSETQ come from the germline V gene. This CDR3 is built from 14 residues. CDR3 amino acids: CASSQGDFGTEAFF. Written as DNA, the CDR3 is TGCGCCAGCAGTCAAGGGGATTTTGGGACTGAAGCTTTCTTT.

V usage is TRBV3-1 (or the pseudogene TRBV3-2) and J usage is TRBJ2-7; D is undetermined. The CDR3 has 14 amino acids. V shed 4 bases and J shed 6 bases, with 16 bases lying between them. Looked up from germline, CDR1 is LGHDT and CDR2 is YNNKEL (reference sequence). The CDR3 loop is CASSLVSIILEQYF. CDR3 nucleotide sequence: TGTGCCAGCAGCCTAGTCTCTATAATTCTCGAGCAGTACTTC.

The chain couples TRBV4-1 to TRBJ2-7; 10 bases fit TRBD2. This CDR3 is 16 amino acids long. CDR1 MGHRA and CDR2 YSYEKL come from the germline V gene. The junction had 7 bases not matched to a gene; V was cut back by 5 bases and J by 0 bases. CDR3 loop: CASSYLAGDSSYEQYF. The CDR3 nucleotides read TGCGCCAGCAGCTATCTAGCGGGGGATTCCTCCTACGAGCAGTACTTC.